These 25 T cell receptor beta chains share one sample of origin, sequenced in a study of OX40 agonist ivuxolimab in advanced cancers. The method was immunoSEQ multiplex PCR; TCRdb's version includes in-frame clones alone and lacks a portion of them. Among approximately 76,000 clones listed, 75% to 85% were seen once. The specimen was CD4+ or CD8+ T cells sorted from blood, collected in a trial of the OX40 agonist ivuxolimab. Receptors originate from an adult with an advanced solid tumor such as melanoma, head and neck, liver or kidney cancer.

This clone came up many times. The gene calls are TRBV27 and TRBJ1-1; tentatively, D is TRBD1 (5 bases). The V end was cut by 2 bases, the J end by 5 bases, with 6 bases between. This CDR3 region has 12 residues. Germline loops: CDR1 MNHEY, CDR2 SMNVEV (reference sequence). CDR3 nucleotide sequence: TGTGCCAGCAGTTTACAGGGAACTGAAGCTTTCTTT. Its protein product is CASSLQGTEAFF.

The chain recombines TRBV9 with TRBJ2-2; 13 nucleotides align to TRBD2. Germline CDR1 SGDLS, CDR2 YYNGEE. The CDR3 contains 17 residues. V trimming: 2 bases; J trimming: 5 bases; junction bases outside the gene matches: 6. The CDR3: CASSVGLAGVRTGELFF. CDR3 DNA sequence: TGTGCCAGCAGCGTCGGACTAGCGGGGGTGAGAACCGGGGAGCTGTTTTTT.

The CDR3 loop is CASSPRDGTNTYGYTF. The CDR3 coding sequence is TGTGCCAGCAGCCCCCGGGACGGGACGAACACCTATGGCTACACCTTC. This chain joins TRBV7-8 and TRBJ1-2, with D tentatively TRBD1 (5 bases). The CDR3 has 16 residues. Trimming took 5 bases from V and 4 from J, leaving 20 bases between them. In germline, CDR1 is SGHVS, CDR2 FQNEAQ.

The chain recombines TRBV30 with TRBJ2-1; 8 bases match TRBD2. V was clipped by 4 bases and J by 6 bases; unmatched bases: 8. This CDR3 has 14 residues. The germline gives CDR1 GTSNPN, CDR2 SVGIG (reference sequence). In nucleotides, the CDR3 is TGTGCCTGGAACATGGGCGGGGGGCTCAATGAGCAGTTCTTC. Protein sequence: CAWNMGGGLNEQFF.

V and J are TRBV5-6 and TRBJ1-2; D is uncertain. The CDR3 is 16 residues long. The V and J ends lost 2 bases and 4 bases respectively, with 18 bases between them. Germline loops: CDR1 SGHDT, CDR2 YYEEEE. The CDR3 DNA sequence: TGTGCCAGCAGCTTCCGGACCCCATCGGCTCGCTATGGCTACACCTTC. Amino acid sequence: CASSFRTPSARYGYTF.

The V and J genes are TRBV4-2 and TRBJ1-4, with a possible D match to TRBD1 (5 bases). The CDR3 runs 15 residues. V dropped 4 bases and J dropped 8 bases, with 17 bases sitting between them. Germline CDR1 is LGHNA and CDR2 is YNFKEQ. CDR3 DNA: TGTGCCAGCAGCCTCAGGGTCAAGGAGAAGGAAAAACTGTTTTTT. Protein: CASSLRVKEKEKLFF.

The rearrangement links TRBV30 to TRBJ1-4; D remains unclear. CDR1 is GTSNPN and CDR2 is SVGIG in the germline V gene (reference sequence). V gave up 5 bases and J gave up 8 bases, with 12 bases separating them. The CDR3 is 12 amino acids. The CDR3 coding sequence is TGTGCCTGGGCGTCCGTAGGGGAAAAACTGTTTTTT. Translating gives CAWASVGEKLFF. Drawing the rest from reference TRBV30 and TRBJ1-4, the complete variable domain is SQTIHQWPATLVQPVGSPLSLECTVEGTSNPNLYWYRQAAGRGLQLLFYSVGIGQISSEVPQNLSASRPQDRQFILSSKKLLLSDSGFYLCAWASVGEKLFFGSGTQLSVL.

As regards this clone: The junction departs from germline at one end; a sequencing error may be responsible. This chain joins TRBV2 and TRBJ1-6; no clear D gene. CDR3 length: 12 residues. Looked up from germline, CDR1 is SNHLY and CDR2 is FYNNEI. CDR3 protein: CAGSGDNSPLHF. In DNA form, the CDR3 reads TGTGCCGGCAGCGGGGATAATTCACCCCTCCACTTT.

The rearrangement links TRBV6-1 to TRBJ2-5; D may correspond to TRBD1 or TRBD2 (5 bases each). The tail of the sequence fits TRBJ2-7 better, so the J call may be wrong. CDR3 size: 16 residues. The V gene's germline CDR1 is MNHNS and CDR2 SASEGT. Here the CDR3 DNA reads TGTGCCAGCAGTGAAGCCGGGACGGTGAACTCCTACGAGCAGTACTTC. Translating gives CASSEAGTVNSYEQYF.

By share of the sample, this clone is medium-sized. This chain joins TRBV18 and TRBJ1-6, with no clear D. Trimming shortened V by 1 base and J by 8 bases, and 12 bases separated the two germline ends. Germline CDR1 is KGHSH and CDR2 is LQKENI. The CDR3 extends over 15 amino acids. This CDR3 reads CASSPRAQQDSPLHF. CDR3 in DNA: TGTGCCAGCTCACCACGAGCCCAGCAGGATTCACCCCTCCACTTT.

The V gene is TRBV7-2, the J gene TRBJ2-6, with 7 nucleotides matching TRBD1. With 4 bases clipped from V and 4 bases from J, the junction kept 7 bases outside the gene matches. Germline V lookup: CDR1 SGHTA, CDR2 FQGNSA. The CDR3 has 16 amino acids. CDR3 in DNA: TGTGCCAGCAGCTCTCGACAGGGTTGGGGGGCCAACGTCCTGACTTTC. This gives the protein CASSSRQGWGANVLTF.

The chain couples TRBV10-3 to TRBJ2-5; D assignment may be TRBD1 or TRBD2 (8 bases each). In germline, CDR1 is ENHRY, CDR2 SYGVKD. The V end lost 8 bases, the J end lost 9 bases, and 22 bases lay between the germline ends. This CDR3 comprises 14 residues. CDR3 in DNA: TGTGCCATCCGGGAGGGACAGGACTCAGAAGCCCAGTACTTC. It codes for CAIREGQDSEAQYF.

The CDR3 is CASSLIAGGNQETQYF. The CDR3 DNA is TGTGCCAGCAGCCTAATAGCGGGGGGAAACCAAGAGACCCAGTACTTC. The rearrangement links TRBV5-4 to TRBJ2-5; 10 bases are shared with TRBD2. Germline V gene data show CDR1 as SGHNT and CDR2 as YYREEE (reference sequence). The CDR3 extends over 16 amino acids. V was clipped by 4 bases and J by 0 bases; unmatched bases: 6.

This clone has a single count. The chain links TRBV18 to TRBJ2-2; 9 bases match TRBD1. CDR3 length: 16 amino acids. Germline values: CDR1 KGHSH, CDR2 LQKENI. J gave up 1 base and V 0 bases, and 0 bases lay outside the gene matches. DNA for the CDR3: TGTGCCAGCTCACCACCGGGACAGGGGAACACCGGGGAGCTGTTTTTT. As protein: CASSPPGQGNTGELFF.

The V and J genes are TRBV9 and TRBJ2-2, with no clear D. Per the germline V gene, CDR1 is SGDLS and CDR2 is YYNGEE. The CDR3 runs 14 residues. Trimming removed 0 bases from V and 1 base from J, with 4 bases in between. The CDR3 DNA is TGTGCCAGCAGCGTAGTCGGGAACACCGGGGAGCTGTTTTTT. It is translated as CASSVVGNTGELFF.

The chain joins TRBV11-2 to TRBJ2-3; 7 nucleotides line up with TRBD1. Trimming cost V 5 bases and J 4 bases; bases outside gene matches: 3. The CDR3 runs to 13 residues. Per germline, CDR1 SGHAT and CDR2 FQNNGV. CDR3 amino acids: CASSRTGADTQYF. The CDR3 region has the DNA TGTGCCAGCAGCAGAACAGGGGCAGATACGCAGTATTTT.

This clone has only a few counts. This chain connects TRBV7-9 to TRBJ1-3; no definite D call. CDR1 is SEHNR and CDR2 is FQNEAQ in the germline V gene (reference sequence). V gave up 5 bases and J gave up 2 bases, with 4 bases separating them. There are 12 residues in the CDR3. The chain's CDR3 is CASSTPGNTIYF. CDR3 DNA: TGTGCCAGCAGCACACCTGGAAACACCATATATTTT.

This clone was recorded once. The chain links TRBV18 to TRBJ1-1, with D uncertain. Between the trimmed V and J ends, which lost 1 base and 1 base, there was a span of 4 bases. This CDR3 region has 13 residues. The germline CDR1 and CDR2 sequences are KGHSH and LQKENI. The chain's CDR3 is CASSPRQNTEAFF. CDR3 in DNA: TGTGCCAGCTCACCACGACAGAACACTGAAGCTTTCTTT.

This clone occurred a few times. DNA for the CDR3: TGCGCCAGCAGCCTCCAATTGGACAGACATAATGAAAAACTGTTTTTT. This translates into CASSLQLDRHNEKLFF. V and J are TRBV5-1 and TRBJ1-4, with a tentative D call TRBD1 (6 bases). Per the germline V gene, CDR1 is SGHRS and CDR2 is YFSETQ. The CDR3 covers 16 residues. Trimming shortened V by 4 bases and J by 4 bases, and 17 bases separated the two germline ends.

V is TRBV2 and J is TRBJ2-7, with TRBD1 matching over 7 bases. Germline V gene sequence: CDR1 SNHLY, CDR2 FYNNEI. Unmatched junction bases numbered 11, after V lost 8 bases and J lost 7 bases. The CDR3 runs to 13 residues. In DNA form, the CDR3 reads TGTGCCAGCGGTCGACAGGGATCGAGAGAGCAGTACTTC. Protein: CASGRQGSREQYF. The full variable domain, its missing parts supplied by reference TRBV2 and TRBJ2-7, is EPEVTQTPSHQVTQMGQEVILRCVPISNHLYFYWYRQILGQKVEFLVSFYNNEISEKSEIFDDQFSVERPDGSNFTLKIRSTKLEDSAMYFCASGRQGSREQYFGPGTRLTVT.

The J gene is TRBJ2-1, the V gene TRBV30, with D unresolved. The germline CDR1 and CDR2 sequences are GTSNPN and SVGIG (reference sequence). CDR3 size: 13 residues. V lost 3 bases and J lost 8, with 14 bases in between. The CDR3 loop is CAWRAPSLDEQFF. CDR3 in DNA: TGTGCCTGGAGGGCCCCTTCCCTCGATGAGCAGTTCTTC.

The J gene is TRBJ1-5, the V gene TRBV10-3, with unresolved D. V was shortened by 10 bases and J by 4 bases, with 11 bases between the two germline ends. This CDR3 spans 12 amino acids. Germline V CDR1 and CDR2: ENHRY, SYGVKD. For the CDR3, the DNA is TGTGCCACCCGGGCCCAGAATCAGCCCCAGCATTTT. Translated, it gives CATRAQNQPQHF.

The CDR3 DNA reads TGTGCCAGCAGTAGACAGGGTTGGAGAAATGAAAAACTGTTTTTT. Residues: CASSRQGWRNEKLFF. The J gene is TRBJ1-4, the V gene TRBV6-5; 7 nucleotides line up with TRBD1. The ends lost 5 bases at V and 5 bases at J; junction bases unmatched: 8. Germline CDR1 MNHEY, CDR2 SVGAGI. The CDR3 is made up of 15 amino acids.

This chain links TRBV5-4 with TRBJ2-3; 13 bases line up with TRBD2. This CDR3 is 19 amino acids long. The germline V gene encodes CDR1 SGHNT and CDR2 YYREEE (reference sequence). The V gene end was trimmed by 4 bases and the J gene end by 2 bases; junction bases not matched to a gene: 13. CDR3: CASSLGLAGALSPTDTQYF. In DNA form, the CDR3 reads TGTGCCAGCAGCCTCGGACTAGCGGGGGCCCTATCCCCCACAGATACGCAGTATTTT.

The gene calls are TRBV5-4 and TRBJ2-7, with D tentatively TRBD1 (6 bases). The germline V and J ends were trimmed by 3 bases and 8 bases, with 12 bases remaining between them. Germline-derived CDR1 and CDR2 are SGHNT and YYREEE (reference sequence). The CDR3 runs to 12 residues. DNA of the CDR3: TGTGCCAGCAGCTCCAGGGGCACGAAGCAGTACTTC. The encoded protein is CASSSRGTKQYF.